This TCR beta chain appears in the sequencing data of a study of blood T cell repertoires in COVID-19. Across the study: Acute and convalescent COVID-19 specimens originated in the United States, Italy and Spain. In each case, the material was cDNA or gDNA derived from T cells, B-cell-depleted T cells, or PBMCs.

The CDR3 covers 14 residues. V was clipped by 2 bases and J by 6 bases, with 14 bases between them. CDR1 MGHDK and CDR2 SYGVNS come from the germline V gene. In the original analysis: How many nucleated cells were present was estimated from reference gene primer amplification. TCRdb's copy holds only in-frame clones and misses some; the assay was immunoSEQ multiplex PCR. The V and J calls and the clone size are those of that table, but D and trimming were determined from the DNA. The profile covers 150,000 or so clones, with roughly four fifths appearing a single time and 11% taken by the ten largest.

Sequenced sample: peripheral blood. The rearrangement links TRBV25-1 to TRBJ2-7; D may be TRBD2 (5 bases). The TCR sequence derives from a human donor in a cohort sampled during active COVID-19. CDR3 sequence (DNA): TGTGCCAGCAGTGAACCTCGTAGGGAGTCCGAGCAGTACTTC. Translating gives CASSEPRRESEQYF.